What follows are 8 T cell receptor beta chains derived from one specimen sequenced in a study of shared clonotypes between healthy human individuals. Data came from immunoSEQ multiplex PCR; TCRdb stores just in-frame clones and leaves some out. The sample contains about 2 million clones, approximately 95% of which appear only once. Naive CD8 cells lacked CD45RO, underwent positive selection for CCR7 and left out terminally differentiated effector memory CD45RA+ cells. The sample taken for sequencing was naive CD8+ T cells sorted from blood. Source of these receptors: a man aged 18 to 30 in good health.

The chain couples TRBV29-1 to TRBJ2-2, with D perhaps TRBD2 (6 bases). V lost 4 bases, J lost 4 bases, and 13 bases lay in between. Germline CDR1 reads SQVTM; CDR2 reads ANQGSEA. The CDR3 loop spans 14 amino acids. The CDR3 sequence is CSVALGRSTGELFF. For the CDR3, the DNA is TGCAGCGTTGCCCTAGGGAGGAGCACCGGGGAGCTGTTTTTT.

This clone was picked up a small number of times. Within the sample, other DNA sequences also encode this same CDR3. The CDR3 region is CASSSQETQYF. In DNA form, the CDR3 reads TGTGCCAGCAGCTCTCAAGAGACCCAGTACTTC. The V call is TRBV5-6, the J call TRBJ2-5, with unresolved D. Trimming shortened V by 3 bases and J by 2 bases, and 2 bases separated the two germline ends. The CDR3 runs to 11 residues. Germline-derived CDR1 and CDR2 are SGHDT and YYEEEE.

V is TRBV4-1 and J is TRBJ2-1; D uncertain. Germline V gene sequence: CDR1 MGHRA, CDR2 YSYEKL. The CDR3 spans 16 residues. V lost 3 bases and J 0 bases, leaving 12 bases between the germline ends. The CDR3 region has the DNA TGCGCCAGCAGCCACCCCGACGTGAGCTCCTACAATGAGCAGTTCTTC. The encoded protein is CASSHPDVSSYNEQFF.

Remarks on this clone: Other DNA sequences in this sample translate to the same CDR3. The V call is TRBV6-5, the J call TRBJ2-1, with TRBD2 as a possible D gene (6 bases). V was clipped by 0 bases and J by 8 bases, with 8 bases between them. Germline-derived CDR1 and CDR2 are MNHEY and SVGAGI. This CDR3 is 13 amino acids long. The CDR3 loop is CASSYSAGYEQFF. In DNA, the CDR3 is TGTGCCAGCAGTTACTCTGCGGGATATGAGCAGTTCTTC.

As to this clone: Distinct nucleotide sequences in the sample also encode this CDR3. The chain combines TRBV19 with TRBJ2-7; D is unclear. The V gene's germline CDR1 is LNHDA and CDR2 SQIVND (reference sequence). This CDR3 spans 13 amino acids. Trimming left V 5 bases short and J 1 base short, with 9 bases between. The CDR3 coding sequence is TGTGCCAGTAGTGAAGGGCGATCCTACGAGCAGTACTTC. Its translation is CASSEGRSYEQYF.

The CDR3 reads CASTSERKWPEAFF. In DNA form, the CDR3 reads TGTGCCAGCACCAGCGAGAGGAAGTGGCCTGAAGCTTTCTTT. This chain links TRBV7-9 with TRBJ1-1; D gene uncertain. Per germline, CDR1 SEHNR and CDR2 FQNEAQ (reference sequence). The CDR3 is 14 residues long. Between the trimmed V and J ends, which lost 7 bases and 6 bases, there was a span of 18 bases. The full variable domain, completed using reference TRBV7-9 and TRBJ1-1, is DTGVSQNPRHKITKRGQNVTFRCDPISEHNRLYWYRQTLGQGPEFLTYFQNEAQLEKSRLLSDRFSAERPKGSFSTLEIQRTEQGDSAMYLCASTSERKWPEAFFGQGTRLTVV.

About this clone itself: This sample also contains other DNA sequences that code for the same CDR3. This rearrangement joins TRBV28 to TRBJ2-3, with 12 bases identical to TRBD2. CDR3 length equals 15 residues. Per germline, CDR1 MDHEN and CDR2 SYDVKM. The V gene end was trimmed by 6 bases and the J gene end by 2 bases; junction bases not matched to a gene: 3. This CDR3 reads CASSWTSGATDTQYF. The CDR3 nucleotides read TGTGCCAGCAGCTGGACTAGCGGGGCCACAGATACGCAGTATTTT.

The V gene is TRBV11-2, the J gene TRBJ2-7; D is unclear. The germline V and J ends were trimmed by 2 bases and 1 base, with 9 bases remaining between them. This CDR3 spans 14 amino acids. From germline, CDR1 is SGHAT and CDR2 FQNNGV. The CDR3 is CASSLHGQSYEQYF. Here the CDR3 DNA reads TGTGCCAGCAGCTTACATGGGCAGTCCTACGAGCAGTACTTC.